This TCR beta chain emerged from a study of CD8 T cells in Susac syndrome. In blood CD8+ and CD4+ T cells, TCR beta underwent sequencing. The multiple sclerosis controls were treatment-naive patients affected by stable or active relapsing-remitting disease. With respect to this clonotype: Antigen: not known.

Study-level results: A relatively small number of individuals underwent TCR sequencing and HLA analysis.

Random hexamers were used to reverse transcribe an amount of roughly 0.5 to 1 ug RNA. Each CDR3 protein gets one entry after TCRdb re-called the immunoSEQ multiplex PCR reads with MiXCR. The sample has roughly 200,000 distinct CDR3 sequences; around 95% are singletons. Sequencing was carried out using CD4+ T cells from PBMCs. The TCR originated in a human donor with multiple sclerosis.

This CDR3 reads CASSLEHLQGYTF. The CDR3 DNA reads TGTGCCAGCAGCTTAGAGCATCTACAGGGCTACACCTTC. The rearrangement joins TRBV7-2 to TRBJ1-2; no clear D. Germline CDR1 SGHTA, CDR2 FQGNSA. The CDR3 sequence is 13 residues long. The V gene lost 1 base and the J gene lost 8 bases, with 11 bases spanning the gap.